The rows below give T cell receptor beta chains drawn from one sample of a study of T cell responses to AZD1222 COVID-19 vaccine. Assay used: immunoSEQ multiplex PCR; TCRdb lists only in-frame clones, some missing. The profile shows 140,000 to 150,000 clones, more than 85% of them singletons. The sequencing used peripheral blood, collected on day 0 of AZD1222 vaccination. Receptors originate from an adult in good health. The CDR3 runs from the conserved cysteine through the conserved F or W.

v_call cdr3_aa
TRBV25-1 CATLRLAALNEQFF
TRBV5-6 CASSLLAAWWDTQYF
TRBV4-1 CASSQDRRDEQYF
TRBV25-1 CASTNRDRGNEKLFF
TRBV25-1 CASSEYSGEYGYTF
TRBV3-1/TRBV3-2 CASSPDLNTEAFF
TRBV24-1 CATSDTGTSVETQYF
TRBV28 CASSLGGTVNSNQPQHF
TRBV30 CAWSRVGRETQYF
TRBV18 CASSPLGSNTGELFF
TRBV18 CASSGQAYEQYF
TRBV2 CASILDSGRSPLHF
TRBV11-2 CGYVEGNEQFF
TRBV6-1 CASSEAIRDTQYF
TRBV7-3 CASSLSGDGELFF
TRBV5-1 CASSLHRGLETQYF
TRBV6-5 CASSYQVDQPQHF
TRBV4-1 CASSQVVYMNTEAFF
TRBV4-2 CASSQTGGAGNTIYF
TRBV29-1 CSVWDNFNYGYTF
TRBV11-2 CASSHGGGGYTF
TRBV5-1 CASSFLDRTSDTEAFF
TRBV20-1 CSASRAGGYGTEAFF
TRBV30 CAWSVAGAWYEQYF
TRBV5-1 CASSRFLTSGITQETQYF
TRBV19 CASGPLGNEQYF
TRBV19 CASSIEYWSESSYNEQFF
TRBV9 CASSVGSGSGSYNEQFF
TRBV28 CASVQLSGDGGYTF
TRBV6-5 CASTLAPLGETQYF
TRBV28 CASSFPLASGRSEQFF
TRBV27 CASSPISTGNNQPQHF
TRBV3-1/TRBV3-2 CASSPLSPGGVTDTQYF
TRBV29-1 CSVAVRGDDGYTF
TRBV3-1/TRBV3-2 CASSQVREDTIYF
TRBV6-5 CASSYRGSVREQYF
TRBV5-1 CASSEDGLIMGEQYF
TRBV3-1/TRBV3-2 CASSQVVETQYF
TRBV19 CASSIVRGTSGRQFF
TRBV27 CASSPGRVDNEKLFF
TRBV2 CASTRQGGNTIYF
TRBV6-4 CASLWGNQPQHF
TRBV19 CASSIRGSQEQFF
TRBV3-1/TRBV3-2 CASRPASSYEQYF
TRBV30 CAWIFGGGRDTGELFF
TRBV2 CASKVLYGYTF
TRBV3-1/TRBV3-2 CASSTSGRANTGELFF
TRBV12-3/TRBV12-4 CASSQGNTGELFF
TRBV3-1/TRBV3-2 CASSQVLSGGGTGELFF
TRBV5-4 CASSGDSVNEKLFF
TRBV2 CASSSGTGNYEQYF
TRBV21-1 CASSKVGRRDTDTQYF
TRBV5-1 CASSLAPGLAGGTYEQYF